These 3 T cell receptor beta chains were sequenced from one sample in a study of cytomegalovirus exposure and HLA in healthy donors. It was with 60 Vbeta and 13 Jbeta primers that the PCR ran. Sequenced by immunoSEQ multiplex PCR; TCRdb stores in-frame clones only, minus some. The sample records fewer than 200,000 clones, approximately 80% being singletons. Sequenced material: PBMCs. These TCRs come from a female donor in good health and CMV-seronegative.

V and J are TRBV19 and TRBJ1-5; D gene unclear. This CDR3 has 14 amino acids. Germline V gene lookup returns CDR1 LNHDA and CDR2 SQIVND (reference sequence). The V gene lost 3 bases and the J gene lost 3 bases, with 9 bases spanning the gap. The CDR3 coding sequence is TGTGCCAGTAGTATTCGGAGTCCCAATCAGCCCCAGCATTTT. It codes for CASSIRSPNQPQHF.

This clone appeared a single time. The chain employs TRBV9 and TRBJ2-1; tentatively, D is TRBD2 (7 bases). This CDR3 has 16 amino acids. The V gene's germline CDR1 is SGDLS and CDR2 YYNGEE. V lost 3 bases to trimming and J lost 4 bases, with 17 bases between them. The CDR3 bases are TGTGCCAGCAGCGCCGTTCGGGGGGCCGGATACAATGAGCAGTTCTTC. Translating gives CASSAVRGAGYNEQFF.

This chain joins TRBV7-2 and TRBJ2-3; 9 nucleotides match TRBD1. Trimming removed 3 bases from V and 3 bases from J; junction bases left unmatched: 1. Germline assignment: CDR1 SGHTA and CDR2 FQGNSA. The CDR3 is 14 amino acids. The CDR3 protein is CASSFDRGTDTQYF. In nucleotides, the CDR3 is TGTGCCAGCAGCTTTGACAGGGGGACAGATACGCAGTATTTT.